This entry features one T cell receptor beta chain sequence. Its antigen target is currently unknown. The record has no base qualities; no much larger clone is one base away. Libraries were made using the immunoSEQ multiplex PCR assay. TCRdb re-hosts the immuneACCESS table, in-frame sequences only. Its copies lack some clones; in the studies checked, an unresolved V gene accounts for under half of them, and the cause for the rest is not known. In all, the sample holds approximately 170,000 clones, and almost 90% of those were seen once. The top ten clones comprise around 1.5% of the sample. For CDR1 and CDR2, the germline V gene (reference sequence) lists PRHDT and FYEKMQ. The CDR3 contains 14 residues, cysteine and phenylalanine counted. Just the 42-base CDR3 DNA is kept, in frame starting at base 1. Here V drops 2 bases and J drops 7 bases, and the junction holds 3 bases not matched to any gene. This entry belongs to a study of control samples from healthy donors and cancer patients (dated by TCRdb to between 2020 and 2021).

This receptor was taken from a woman aged 45-65 years in good health. Recombination linked TRBV13 to TRBJ2-1; 9 nucleotides in the junction match TRBD2. Sequencing was done on a sample of blood. The CDR3 region reads CASSLITSGNEQFF. The DNA sequence is as follows: TGTGCCAGCAGCTTAATTACTAGCGGGAATGAGCAGTTCTTC.